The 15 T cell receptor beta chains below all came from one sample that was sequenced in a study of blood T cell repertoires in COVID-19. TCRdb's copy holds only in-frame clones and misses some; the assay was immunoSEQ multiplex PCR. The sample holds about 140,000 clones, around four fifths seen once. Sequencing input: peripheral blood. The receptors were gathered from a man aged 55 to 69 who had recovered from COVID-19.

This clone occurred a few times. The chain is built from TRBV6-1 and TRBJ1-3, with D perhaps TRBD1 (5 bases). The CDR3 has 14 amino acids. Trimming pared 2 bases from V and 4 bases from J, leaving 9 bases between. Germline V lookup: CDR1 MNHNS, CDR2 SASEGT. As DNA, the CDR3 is TGTGCCAGCAGTGAAAAGGGGTGGGGAAACACCATATATTTT. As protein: CASSEKGWGNTIYF.

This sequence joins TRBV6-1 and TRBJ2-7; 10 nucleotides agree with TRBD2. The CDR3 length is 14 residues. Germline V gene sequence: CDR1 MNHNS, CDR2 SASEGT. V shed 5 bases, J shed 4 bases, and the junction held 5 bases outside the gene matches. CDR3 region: CASSHLAGAYEQYF. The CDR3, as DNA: TGTGCCAGCAGTCACCTAGCGGGGGCTTACGAGCAGTACTTC.

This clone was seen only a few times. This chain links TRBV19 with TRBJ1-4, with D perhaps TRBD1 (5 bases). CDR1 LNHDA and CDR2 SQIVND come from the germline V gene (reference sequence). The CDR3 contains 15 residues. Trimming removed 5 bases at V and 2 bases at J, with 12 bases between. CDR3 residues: CASSGVGQTNEKLFF. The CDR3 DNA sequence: TGTGCCAGTAGTGGTGTGGGGCAGACTAATGAAAAACTGTTTTTT. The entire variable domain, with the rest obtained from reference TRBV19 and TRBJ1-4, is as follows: DGGITQSPKYLFRKEGQNVTLSCEQNLNHDAMYWYRQDPGQGLRLIYYSQIVNDFQKGDIAEGYSVSREKKESFPLTVTSAQKNPTAFYLCASSGVGQTNEKLFFGSGTQLSVL.

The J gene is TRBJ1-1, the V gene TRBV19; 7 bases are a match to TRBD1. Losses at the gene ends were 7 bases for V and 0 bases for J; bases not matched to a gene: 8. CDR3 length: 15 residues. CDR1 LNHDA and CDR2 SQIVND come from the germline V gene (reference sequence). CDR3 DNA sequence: TGTGCCAGTAATAAACAGGGGCTCATGAACACTGAAGCTTTCTTT. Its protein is CASNKQGLMNTEAFF.

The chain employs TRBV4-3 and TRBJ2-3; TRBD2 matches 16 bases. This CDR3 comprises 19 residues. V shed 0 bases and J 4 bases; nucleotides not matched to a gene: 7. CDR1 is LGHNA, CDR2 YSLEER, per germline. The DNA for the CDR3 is TGCGCCAGCAGCCAAGAAGGGACTAGCGGGGGGGCGTTGTCAGATACGCAGTATTTT. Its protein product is CASSQEGTSGGALSDTQYF.

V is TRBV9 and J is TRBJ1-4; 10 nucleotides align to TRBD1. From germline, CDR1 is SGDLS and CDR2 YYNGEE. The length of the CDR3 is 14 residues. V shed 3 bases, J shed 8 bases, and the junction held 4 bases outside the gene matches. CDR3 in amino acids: CASSGGQGGEKLFF. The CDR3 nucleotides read TGTGCCAGCAGCGGAGGACAGGGGGGCGAAAAACTGTTTTTT.

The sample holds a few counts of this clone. DNA for the CDR3: TGTGCCGCTGGAGAAACCTATGGCTACACCTTC. It is translated as CAAGETYGYTF. The V call is TRBV10-3, the J call TRBJ1-2; D is unclear. In germline, CDR1 is ENHRY, CDR2 SYGVKD. The CDR3 covers 11 residues. Between the trimmed V and J ends, which lost 11 bases and 4 bases, there was a span of 11 bases.

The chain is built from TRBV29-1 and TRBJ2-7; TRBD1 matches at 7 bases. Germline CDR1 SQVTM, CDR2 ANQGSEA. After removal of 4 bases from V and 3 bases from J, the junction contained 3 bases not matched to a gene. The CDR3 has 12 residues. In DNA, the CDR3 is TGCAGCGTTGGCCCAGGGGGCTACGAGCAGTACTTC. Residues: CSVGPGGYEQYF.

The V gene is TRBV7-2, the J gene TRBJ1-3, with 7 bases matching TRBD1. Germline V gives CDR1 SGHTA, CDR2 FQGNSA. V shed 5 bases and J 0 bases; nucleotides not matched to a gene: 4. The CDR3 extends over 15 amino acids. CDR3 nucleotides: TGTGCCAGCAGCGTAGGGGGCTCCTCTGGAAACACCATATATTTT. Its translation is CASSVGGSSGNTIYF.

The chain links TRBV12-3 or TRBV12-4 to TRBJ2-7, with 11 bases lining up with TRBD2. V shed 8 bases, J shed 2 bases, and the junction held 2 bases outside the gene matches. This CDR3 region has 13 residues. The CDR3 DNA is TGTGCCAGCGCTAGCGGGGGGACCTACGAGCAGTACTTC. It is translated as CASASGGTYEQYF.

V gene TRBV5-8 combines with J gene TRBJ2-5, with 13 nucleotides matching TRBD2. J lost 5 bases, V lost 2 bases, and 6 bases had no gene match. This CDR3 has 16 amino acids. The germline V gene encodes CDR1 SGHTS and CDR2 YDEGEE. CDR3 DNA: TGTGCCAGCAGCTTCGCCGGGACTAGCGGGATGGAGACCCAGTACTTC. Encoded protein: CASSFAGTSGMETQYF.

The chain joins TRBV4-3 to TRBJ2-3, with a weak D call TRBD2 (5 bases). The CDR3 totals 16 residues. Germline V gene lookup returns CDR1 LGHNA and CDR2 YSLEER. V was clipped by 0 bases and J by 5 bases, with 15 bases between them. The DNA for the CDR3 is TGCGCCAGCAGCCAAGATTTCGGGGTTTCGAAAGATACGCAGTATTTT. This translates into CASSQDFGVSKDTQYF.

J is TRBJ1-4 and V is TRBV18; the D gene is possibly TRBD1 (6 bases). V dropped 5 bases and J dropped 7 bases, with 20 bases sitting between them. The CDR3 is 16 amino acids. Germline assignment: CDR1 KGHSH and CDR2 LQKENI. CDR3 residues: CASSARQVTNGEKLFF. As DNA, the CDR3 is TGTGCCAGCTCAGCTCGACAGGTCACGAATGGTGAAAAACTGTTTTTT.

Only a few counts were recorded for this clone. CDR3 DNA: TGCGCCAGCAGCTTGACACGGGGGAACACAGATACGCAGTATTTT. It encodes CASSLTRGNTDTQYF. The rearrangement joins TRBV5-1 to TRBJ2-3; weak D call: TRBD2 (6 bases). Germline CDR1 reads SGHRS; CDR2 reads YFSETQ. Trimming left V 1 base short and J 2 bases short, with 11 bases between. The CDR3 is 15 residues long.

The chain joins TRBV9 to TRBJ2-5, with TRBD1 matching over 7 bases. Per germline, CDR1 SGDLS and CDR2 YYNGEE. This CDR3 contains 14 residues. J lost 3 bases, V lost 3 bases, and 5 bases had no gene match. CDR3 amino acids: CASSGPGTEETQYF. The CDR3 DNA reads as TGTGCCAGCAGCGGTCCCGGGACAGAAGAGACCCAGTACTTC.